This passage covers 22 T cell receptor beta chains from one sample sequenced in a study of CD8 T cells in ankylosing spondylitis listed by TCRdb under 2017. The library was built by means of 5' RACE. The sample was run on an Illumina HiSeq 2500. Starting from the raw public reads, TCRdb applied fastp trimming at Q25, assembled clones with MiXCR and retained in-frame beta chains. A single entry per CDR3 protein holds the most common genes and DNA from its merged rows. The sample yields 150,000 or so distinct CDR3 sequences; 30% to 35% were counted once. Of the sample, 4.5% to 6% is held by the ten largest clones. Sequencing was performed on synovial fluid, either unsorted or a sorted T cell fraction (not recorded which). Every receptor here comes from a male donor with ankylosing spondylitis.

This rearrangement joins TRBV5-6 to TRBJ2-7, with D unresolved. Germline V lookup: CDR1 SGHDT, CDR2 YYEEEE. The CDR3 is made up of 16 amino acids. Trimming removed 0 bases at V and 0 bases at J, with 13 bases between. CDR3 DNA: TGTGCCAGCAGCTTGGCCCCTATGGGATTCTCCTACGAGCAGTACTTC. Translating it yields CASSLAPMGFSYEQYF. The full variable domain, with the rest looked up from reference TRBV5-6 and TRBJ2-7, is DAGVTQSPTHLIKTRGQQVTLRCSPKSGHDTVSWYQQALGQGPQFIFQYYEEEERQRGNFPDRFSGHQFPNYSSELNVNALLLGDSALYLCASSLAPMGFSYEQYFGPGTRLTVT.

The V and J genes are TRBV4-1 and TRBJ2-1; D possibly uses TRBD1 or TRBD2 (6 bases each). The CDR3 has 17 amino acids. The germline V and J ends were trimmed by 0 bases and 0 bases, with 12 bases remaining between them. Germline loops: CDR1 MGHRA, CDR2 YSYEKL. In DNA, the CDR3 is TGCGCCAGCAGCCAAGAGGGGGCGGGGAGCTCCTACAATGAGCAGTTCTTC. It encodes CASSQEGAGSSYNEQFF.

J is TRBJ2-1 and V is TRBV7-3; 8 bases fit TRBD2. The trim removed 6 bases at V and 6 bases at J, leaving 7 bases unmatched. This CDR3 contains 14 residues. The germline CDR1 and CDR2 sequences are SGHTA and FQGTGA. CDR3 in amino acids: CASSSPGLVNEQFF. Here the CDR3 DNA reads TGTGCCAGCAGTTCTCCGGGACTAGTCAATGAGCAGTTCTTC.

The CDR3 spells CASSQEYSTGELFF. DNA of the CDR3: TGTGCCAGCAGCCAGGAGTACTCCACCGGGGAGCTGTTTTTT. The chain recombines TRBV3-1 with TRBJ2-2; D gene ambiguous. Germline CDR1 is LGHDT and CDR2 is YNNKEL (reference sequence). Trimming stripped 3 bases from V and 4 bases from J, with 9 bases between. The CDR3 contains 14 residues. The whole variable domain, remainder taken from reference TRBV3-1 and TRBJ2-2, is DTAVSQTPKYLVTQMGNDKSIKCEQNLGHDTMYWYKQDSKKFLKIMFSYNNKELIINETVPNRFSPKSPDKAHLNLHINSLELGDSAVYFCASSQEYSTGELFFGEGSRLTVL.

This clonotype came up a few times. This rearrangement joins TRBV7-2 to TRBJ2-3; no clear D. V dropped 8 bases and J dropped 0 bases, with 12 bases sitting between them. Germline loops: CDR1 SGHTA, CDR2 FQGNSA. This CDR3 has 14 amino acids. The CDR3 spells CASRTDPSTDTQYF. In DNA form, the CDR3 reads TGTGCCAGCCGGACGGATCCTAGCACAGATACGCAGTATTTT.

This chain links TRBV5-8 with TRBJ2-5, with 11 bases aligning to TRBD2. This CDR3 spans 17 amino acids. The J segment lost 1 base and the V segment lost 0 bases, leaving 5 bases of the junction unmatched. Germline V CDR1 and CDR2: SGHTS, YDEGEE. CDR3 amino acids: CASSLGLAGGTQETQYF. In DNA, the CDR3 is TGTGCCAGCAGCTTGGGCCTAGCGGGGGGCACCCAAGAGACCCAGTACTTC.

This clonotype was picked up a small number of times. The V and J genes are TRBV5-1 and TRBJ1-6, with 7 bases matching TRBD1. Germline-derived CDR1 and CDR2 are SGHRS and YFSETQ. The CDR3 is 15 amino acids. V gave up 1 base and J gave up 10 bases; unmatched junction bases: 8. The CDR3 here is CASSLLQGTWSPLHF. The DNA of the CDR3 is TGCGCCAGCAGCTTGTTACAGGGGACATGGTCACCCCTCCACTTT.

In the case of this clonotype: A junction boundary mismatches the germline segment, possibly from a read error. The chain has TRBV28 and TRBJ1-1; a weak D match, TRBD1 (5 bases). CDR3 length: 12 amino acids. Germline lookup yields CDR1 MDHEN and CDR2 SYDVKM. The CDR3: CASKSTLGAEAF. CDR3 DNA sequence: TGTGCCAGCAAGAGCACCCTTGGGGCTGAAGCTTTT. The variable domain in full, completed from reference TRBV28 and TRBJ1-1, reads DVKVTQSSRYLVKRTGEKVFLECVQDMDHENMFWYRQDPGLGLRLIYFSYDVKMKEKGDIPEGYSVSREKKERFSLILESASTNQTSMYLCASKSTLGAEAFGQGTRLTVV.

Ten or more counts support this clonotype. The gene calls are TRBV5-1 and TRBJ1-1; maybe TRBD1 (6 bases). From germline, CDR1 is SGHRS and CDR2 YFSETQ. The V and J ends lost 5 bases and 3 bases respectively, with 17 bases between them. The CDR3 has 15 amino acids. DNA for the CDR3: TGCGCCAGCAGGCAGGACAGTGGATGGGACACTGAAGCTTTCTTT. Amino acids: CASRQDSGWDTEAFF.

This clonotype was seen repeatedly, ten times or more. CDR3 in amino acids: CASSLEGTRTDTQYF. In DNA form, the CDR3 reads TGTGCCAGCAGCTTGGAAGGGACGAGAACAGATACGCAGTATTTT. The chain links TRBV5-5 to TRBJ2-3, with D possibly being TRBD1 or TRBD2 (5 bases each). Trimming left V 0 bases short and J 3 bases short, with 11 bases between. In germline, CDR1 is SGHKS, CDR2 YYEKEE (reference sequence). CDR3 length: 15 residues.

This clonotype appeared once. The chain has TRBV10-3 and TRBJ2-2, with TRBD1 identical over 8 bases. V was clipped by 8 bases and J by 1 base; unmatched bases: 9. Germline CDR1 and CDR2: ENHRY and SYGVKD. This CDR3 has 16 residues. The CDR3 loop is CAIRSAGTGNTGELFF. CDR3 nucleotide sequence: TGTGCCATCCGATCGGCCGGGACAGGGAACACCGGGGAGCTGTTTTTT.

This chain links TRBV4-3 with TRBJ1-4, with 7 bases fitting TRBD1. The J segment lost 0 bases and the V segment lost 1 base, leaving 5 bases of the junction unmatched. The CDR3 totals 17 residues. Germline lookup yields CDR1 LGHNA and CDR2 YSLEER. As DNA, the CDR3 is TGCGCCAGCAGCCAAGGAGCCAGGGGGGCAACTAATGAAAAACTGTTTTTT. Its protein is CASSQGARGATNEKLFF.

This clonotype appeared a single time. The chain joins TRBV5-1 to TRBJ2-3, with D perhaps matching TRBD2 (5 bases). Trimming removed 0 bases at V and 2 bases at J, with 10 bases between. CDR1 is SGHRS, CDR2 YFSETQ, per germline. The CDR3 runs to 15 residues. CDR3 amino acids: CASSLGSGFTDTQYF. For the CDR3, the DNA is TGCGCCAGCAGCTTGGGGAGCGGATTCACAGATACGCAGTATTTT.

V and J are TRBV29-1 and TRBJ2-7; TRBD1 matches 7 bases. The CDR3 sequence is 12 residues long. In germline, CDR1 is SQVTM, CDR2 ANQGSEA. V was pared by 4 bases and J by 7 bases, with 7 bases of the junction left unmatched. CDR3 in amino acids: CSVGQQGVEQYF. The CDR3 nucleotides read TGCAGCGTTGGACAGCAGGGGGTGGAGCAGTACTTC.

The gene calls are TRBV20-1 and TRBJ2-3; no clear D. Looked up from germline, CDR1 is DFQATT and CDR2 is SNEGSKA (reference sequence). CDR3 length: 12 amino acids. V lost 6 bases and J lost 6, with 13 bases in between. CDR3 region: CSALPLEDTQYF. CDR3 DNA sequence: TGCAGTGCCCTACCCCTTGAGGATACGCAGTATTTT.

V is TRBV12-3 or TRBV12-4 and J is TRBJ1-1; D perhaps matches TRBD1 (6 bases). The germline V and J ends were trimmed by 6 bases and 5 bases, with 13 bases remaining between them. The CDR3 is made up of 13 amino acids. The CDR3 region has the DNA TGTGCCAGCAGCTATGGGGGGCGGACTGAAGCTTTCTTT. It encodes CASSYGGRTEAFF.

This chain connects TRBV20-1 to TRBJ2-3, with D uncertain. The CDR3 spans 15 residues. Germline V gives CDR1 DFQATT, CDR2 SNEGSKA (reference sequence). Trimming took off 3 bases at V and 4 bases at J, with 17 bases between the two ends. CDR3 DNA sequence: TGCAGTGCTAGGTTTCTTGGCCCCCTGGCAGATACGCAGTATTTT. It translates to CSARFLGPLADTQYF.

In DNA form, the CDR3 reads TGCAGTGCTAGGAGTACGACCGGTAACTATGGCTACACCTTC. Its translation is CSARSTTGNYGYTF. The rearrangement links TRBV20-1 to TRBJ1-2; D gene unclear. Germline CDR1 is DFQATT and CDR2 is SNEGSKA (reference sequence). The V and J ends lost 3 bases and 1 base respectively, with 12 bases between them. The CDR3 is 14 residues long.

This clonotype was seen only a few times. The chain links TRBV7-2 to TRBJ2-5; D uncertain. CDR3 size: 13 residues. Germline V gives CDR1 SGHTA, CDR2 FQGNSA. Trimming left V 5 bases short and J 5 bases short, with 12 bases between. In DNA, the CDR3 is TGTGCCAGCAGCCCCGGGTATGTGGAGACCCAGTACTTC. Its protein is CASSPGYVETQYF. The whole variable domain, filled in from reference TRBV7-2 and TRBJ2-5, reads GAGVSQSPSNKVTEKGKDVELRCDPISGHTALYWYRQSLGQGLEFLIYFQGNSAPDKSGLPSDRFSAERTGGSVSTLTIQRTQQEDSAVYLCASSPGYVETQYFGPGTRLLVL.

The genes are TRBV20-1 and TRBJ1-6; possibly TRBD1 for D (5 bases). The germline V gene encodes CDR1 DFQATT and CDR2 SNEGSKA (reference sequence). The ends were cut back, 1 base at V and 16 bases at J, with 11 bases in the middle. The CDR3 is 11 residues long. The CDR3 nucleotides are TGCAGTGCTAGAGCAGGGAATGTACTCCACTTT. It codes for CSARAGNVLHF.

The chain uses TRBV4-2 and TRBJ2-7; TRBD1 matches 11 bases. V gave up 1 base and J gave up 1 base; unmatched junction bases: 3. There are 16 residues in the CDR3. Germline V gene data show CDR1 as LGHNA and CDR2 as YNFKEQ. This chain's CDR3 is CASSQVGQGASYEQYF. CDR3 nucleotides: TGTGCCAGCAGCCAAGTCGGACAGGGGGCATCCTACGAGCAGTACTTC.

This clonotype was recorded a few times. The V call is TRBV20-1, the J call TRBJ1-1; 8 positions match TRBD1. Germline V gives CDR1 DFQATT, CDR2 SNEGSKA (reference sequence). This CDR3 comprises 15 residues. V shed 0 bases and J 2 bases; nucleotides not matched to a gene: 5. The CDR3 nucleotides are TGCAGTGCTAGAGACCCGGGACAGGCTAACACTGAAGCTTTCTTT. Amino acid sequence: CSARDPGQANTEAFF.